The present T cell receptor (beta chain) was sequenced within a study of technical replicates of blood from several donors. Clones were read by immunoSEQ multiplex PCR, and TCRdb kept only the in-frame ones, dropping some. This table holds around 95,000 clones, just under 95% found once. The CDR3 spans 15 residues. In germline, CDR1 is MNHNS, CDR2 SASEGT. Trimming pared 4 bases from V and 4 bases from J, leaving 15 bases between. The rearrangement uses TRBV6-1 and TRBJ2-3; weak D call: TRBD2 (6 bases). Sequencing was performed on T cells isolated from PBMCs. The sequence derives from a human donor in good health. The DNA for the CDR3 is TGTGCCAGCAGTGCCCATCGGGGGTCCGCAGATACGCAGTATTTT. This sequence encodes CASSAHRGSADTQYF.